Detailed here is one TCR beta chain. The antigen is undetermined. It was from around 18,000 to 910,000 sorted cells, with 10%, 30% or 50% RNA, that naive CD8 libraries came. Using a CD8+CD4-CCR7+CD45RA+ phenotype, naive CD8 T cells were sorted. This entry is derived from a study of molecular identifiers for immune sequencing clone quantification. About the study: Replicates partitioned RNA from approximately 20,000 or 100,000 naive CD8 cells into five parts, sequencing four.

TCRdb ran MiXCR on the PCR reads and lists one entry per CDR3 protein. The sample lists over 90,000 distinct CDR3 sequences, about 35% occurring once. Study-wide findings and caveats: Over 98% of CMV-specific effector molecules, but under 1% of naive ones, were in clones above 20 copies.

Trimming stripped 6 bases from V and 2 bases from J, with 26 bases between. The CDR3 has 18 residues. CDR1 and CDR2 (germline): MDHEN, SYDVKM. The chain combines TRBV28 with TRBJ2-7, with a tentative D call TRBD1 (6 bases). The TCR comes from a human donor in good health. Some libraries in this study had Jurkat cell RNA spiked in. The source material was naive CD8+ T cells from blood, with Jurkat cell RNA spiked in. Described subset: FACS-sorted CD8+CD4-CCR7+CD45RA+ naive T cells. The CDR3 nucleotides are TGTGCCAGCAGCACCCGGGACACATTATTCAGGACTCCCTACGAGCAGTACTTC. Residues: CASSTRDTLFRTPYEQYF.